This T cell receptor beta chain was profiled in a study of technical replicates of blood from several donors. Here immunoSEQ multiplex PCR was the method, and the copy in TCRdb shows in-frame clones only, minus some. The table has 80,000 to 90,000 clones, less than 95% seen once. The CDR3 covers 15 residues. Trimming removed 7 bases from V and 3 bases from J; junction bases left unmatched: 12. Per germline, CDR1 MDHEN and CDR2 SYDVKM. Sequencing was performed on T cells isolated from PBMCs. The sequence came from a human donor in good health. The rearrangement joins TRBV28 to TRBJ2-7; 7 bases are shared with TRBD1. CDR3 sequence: CASTPQLDRIYEQYF. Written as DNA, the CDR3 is TGTGCCAGCACCCCTCAGCTGGACAGGATCTACGAGCAGTACTTC.